A single TCR beta chain is shown here with its context. Antigen specificity is unknown. Both TCR beta VDJ combination and CDR3 sequence profiling were carried out. Genomic DNA was the template for this profiling. TCRdb processed the reads anew with MiXCR; each CDR3 protein has one entry. The data show 150,000 to 200,000 distinct CDR3 sequences, 64% seen once. With 6 bases removed from V and 4 bases from J, the gap between germline ends came to 11 bases. Germline values: CDR1 MNHEY, CDR2 SVGAGI. This CDR3 spans 13 amino acids. The data originate from a study of CD8+CD57+ T cells in acquired aplastic anemia. Study summary: On average, sorted CD4+ and CD8+ cells gave around 3.3 ug of DNA. The study, taken as a whole, reports: Researchers reported that CD8+ Simpson's diversity was not significantly different in patients versus controls. Sharing between patients and controls was observed for over 25 CD8+ CDR3 sequences.

The clonotype was recovered from a human donor with severe aplastic anemia or a healthy control (not recorded which). The sequencing sample was made of sorted CD4+, CD8+, or CD8+CD57+ T cells (not recorded which) from PBMCs. The chain joins TRBV6-5 to TRBJ2-3, with unresolved D. The CDR3 here is CASRQTSADTQYF. The CDR3 nucleotides read TGTGCCAGCAGACAGACCTCGGCAGATACGCAGTATTTT.